These T cell receptor beta chains were read from a single sample in a study of regulatory T cells in long-lasting Graves disease. One entry per CDR3 protein, called by TCRdb with MiXCR from the multiplex PCR reads. The sample lists 300,000 to 400,000 distinct CDR3 sequences; about 20% were seen once. The source was peripheral blood mononuclear cells (PBMCs), collected when the disease was refractory, from a patient treated with antithyroid drugs. The receptors derive from a female donor with Graves disease. The CDR3 runs from the conserved cysteine through the conserved F or W.

CDR3: CASNPTGSTGELFF
J: TRBJ2-2
V: TRBV28

CDR3: CASRPPSRGRDEQYF
J: TRBJ2-7
V: TRBV2

CDR3: CSAILAGAVETQYF
J: TRBJ2-5
V: TRBV20-1

CDR3: CASSERLARETQYF
J: TRBJ2-5
V: TRBV25-1

CDR3: CASSPQANPGRVDGYTF
J: TRBJ1-2
V: TRBV4-3

CDR3: CASSLGLGTYNEQFF
J: TRBJ2-1
V: TRBV5-4

CDR3: CASSEGGELSYEQYF
J: TRBJ2-7
V: TRBV2

CDR3: CASSFGQEVEAFF
J: TRBJ1-1
V: TRBV12-3/TRBV12-4

CDR3: CASSFRDSGGAGGELFF
J: TRBJ2-2
V: TRBV12-3/TRBV12-4

CDR3: CASSLIRDEQYF
J: TRBJ2-7
V: TRBV28

CDR3: CASTRDTYGYTF
J: TRBJ1-2
V: TRBV2

CDR3: CASSYTQGPQPQHF
J: TRBJ1-5
V: TRBV19

CDR3: CASSWGMRVSEAFF
J: TRBJ1-1
V: TRBV28

CDR3: CASSAQAGGNTGELFF
J: TRBJ2-2
V: TRBV7-6

CDR3: CAISERGSQTEQYF
J: TRBJ2-7
V: TRBV10-3

CDR3: CASSAVRDQPKTFF
J: TRBJ1-1
V: TRBV7-8

CDR3: CASSLGANEQYF
J: TRBJ2-7
V: TRBV7-9

CDR3: CASKEYEQYF
J: TRBJ2-7
V: TRBV2

CDR3: CASSFLGTGGREQYF
J: TRBJ2-7
V: TRBV5-1

CDR3: CASSLAGGRYEQFF
J: TRBJ2-1
V: TRBV6-1

CDR3: CASSPRTLSSYNEQFF
J: TRBJ2-1
V: TRBV5-1

CDR3: CASRGTGRDTEAFF
J: TRBJ1-1
V: TRBV6-1